This T cell receptor beta chain was identified during a study of T cells in Graves' hyperthyroidism and ophthalmopathy. Amplified TCR beta CDR3 regions derived from RNA transcripts. First-round RT-PCR targeting the TCR CDR3 was performed with the HTBI primer set. One entry per CDR3 protein results from TCRdb running MiXCR on the multiplex PCR reads. The repertoire holds over 550,000 distinct CDR3 sequences, about a sixth seen once, with approximately 20% in the top ten. This CDR3 is built from 15 residues. Trimming took off 1 base at V and 7 bases at J, with 14 bases between the two ends. Germline V CDR1 and CDR2: ENHRY, SYGVKD. This clonotype was counted many times.

The TCR sequence derives from a woman between 18 and 29 years old with Graves' hyperthyroidism. The rearrangement uses TRBV10-3 and TRBJ1-5; D unresolved. Sequencing was done on a sample of blood. CDR3 nucleotides: TGTGCCATCAGTGAGTATGAGGATTCGGGGCAGCCCCAGCATTTT. Protein product: CAISEYEDSGQPQHF.